Shown below are 23 T cell receptor beta chains from a single sample sequenced in a study of cytomegalovirus exposure and HLA in healthy donors. The study ran its PCR with 60 Vbeta and 13 Jbeta primers. The data were produced by immunoSEQ multiplex PCR, yet TCRdb's version contains in-frame clones alone and is incomplete. In the table there are 160,000 or so clones, roughly 79% of which are singletons. Sequences were obtained from PBMCs. Source of these receptors: a woman aged 50 to 60 in good health and CMV-seronegative.

This sequence joins TRBV6-1 and TRBJ2-3; 7 bases are a match to TRBD2. With V trimmed by 8 bases and J by 1 base, 6 bases remained unmatched. Germline CDR1 reads MNHNS; CDR2 reads SASEGT. The CDR3 has 14 amino acids. CDR3 sequence (DNA): TGTGCCAGCCGATGGGGGGGACGCACAGATACGCAGTATTTT. As protein: CASRWGGRTDTQYF.

This chain links TRBV30 with TRBJ2-3; a weak D match, TRBD2 (6 bases). Between the trimmed V and J ends, which lost 4 bases and 6 bases, there was a span of 20 bases. CDR3 length: 15 amino acids. Germline lookup yields CDR1 GTSNPN and CDR2 SVGIG (reference sequence). The CDR3 region has the DNA TGTGCCTGGACAAGGGCGGGGCCCCCCCCCGATACGCAGTATTTT. Translating gives CAWTRAGPPPDTQYF.

This chain links TRBV29-1 with TRBJ1-3, with no clear D. The CDR3 spans 11 residues. Germline loops: CDR1 SQVTM, CDR2 ANQGSEA. The ends were cut back, 5 bases at V and 0 bases at J, with 2 bases in the middle. CDR3 coding DNA: TGCAGCGTTCACTCTGGAAACACCATATATTTT. It specifies CSVHSGNTIYF.

The chain links TRBV4-3 to TRBJ2-5; D not certain. The DNA end lines up better with TRBJ2-7; the J call may be wrong. Germline V gene lookup returns CDR1 LGHNA and CDR2 YSLEER. The CDR3 spans 13 residues. CDR3 in amino acids: CASSQFPTYEQYF. The CDR3 coding sequence is TGCGCCAGCAGCCAATTCCCGACTTACGAGCAGTACTTC.

As for this clone: Relative to the germline gene, one junction end is altered; a read error may explain this. The chain links TRBV9 to TRBJ2-5; 9 bases are shared with TRBD2. This CDR3 comprises 15 residues. Per the germline V gene, CDR1 is SGDLS and CDR2 is YYNGEE. The CDR3 sequence is CASSVSGGGEETRYF. The CDR3, as DNA: TGTGCCAGCAGCGTTAGCGGGGGAGGGGAAGAGACCCGGTACTTC.

This clone was seen a few times. The genes are TRBV7-2 and TRBJ1-5; possibly TRBD1 for D (5 bases). The length of the CDR3 is 14 residues. Germline CDR1 is SGHTA and CDR2 is FQGNSA. Trimming removed 5 bases at V and 1 base at J, with 9 bases between. CDR3 in amino acids: CASSPDISNQPQHF. DNA of the CDR3: TGTGCCAGCAGCCCGGACATAAGCAATCAGCCCCAGCATTTT.

The rearrangement links TRBV6-1 to TRBJ2-7, with TRBD1 as a possible D gene (5 bases). Germline V CDR1 and CDR2: MNHNS, SASEGT. This CDR3 region has 15 residues. The V gene lost 4 bases and the J gene lost 3 bases, with 16 bases spanning the gap. This CDR3 reads CASSVGAILYYEQYF. CDR3 sequence (DNA): TGTGCCAGCAGTGTTGGGGCGATCCTGTACTACGAGCAGTACTTC.

The V call is TRBV2, the J call TRBJ1-5; 9 bases are shared with TRBD1. The CDR3 runs to 14 residues. CDR1 SNHLY and CDR2 FYNNEI come from the germline V gene. Trimming at V came to 4 bases and at J to 2 bases, leaving 0 bases not matched to a gene. The CDR3 coding sequence is TGTGCCAGCAGTGGGACAGGGGGCAATCAGCCCCAGCATTTT. This codes for CASSGTGGNQPQHF.

V and J are TRBV19 and TRBJ1-2; D gene uncertain. The CDR3 sequence is 15 residues long. The germline V gene encodes CDR1 LNHDA and CDR2 SQIVND (reference sequence). Between the trimmed V and J ends, which lost 3 bases and 1 base, there was a span of 12 bases. This CDR3 reads CASSIEGSFNYGYTF. For the CDR3, the DNA is TGTGCCAGTAGTATCGAGGGTAGTTTTAACTATGGCTACACCTTC.

The chain has TRBV28 and TRBJ2-4; perhaps TRBD2 as D (5 bases). The V end was cut by 3 bases, the J end by 3 bases, with 12 bases between. CDR1 and CDR2 (germline): MDHEN, SYDVKM. This CDR3 contains 15 residues. CDR3 coding DNA: TGTGCCAGCAGTTTGCCGACCGCGGGCAAAAACATTCAGTACTTC. Its translation: CASSLPTAGKNIQYF.

The V gene is TRBV19, the J gene TRBJ1-1; D possibly corresponds to TRBD1 (6 bases). Germline V gives CDR1 LNHDA, CDR2 SQIVND (reference sequence). The CDR3 consists of 14 residues. V was trimmed by 5 bases and J by 3 bases, leaving 13 bases between them. The CDR3 DNA reads TGTGCCAGTAGTCTACAGGGCCGAGACACTGAAGCTTTCTTT. This encodes CASSLQGRDTEAFF.

The chain couples TRBV5-1 to TRBJ2-3; 12 bases fit TRBD1. J gave up 8 bases and V 2 bases, and 9 bases lay outside the gene matches. The germline gives CDR1 SGHRS, CDR2 YFSETQ. This CDR3 region has 16 residues. The CDR3 region is CASSFMSGQGAGTQYF. The CDR3 nucleotides are TGCGCCAGCAGCTTTATGTCGGGACAGGGGGCGGGTACGCAGTATTTT.

This clone was seen only once. This rearrangement joins TRBV28 to TRBJ1-2, with 11 nucleotides matching TRBD1. Germline V gene lookup returns CDR1 MDHEN and CDR2 SYDVKM. The CDR3 runs to 15 residues. V lost 7 bases to trimming and J lost 6 bases; unmatched junction nucleotides: 10. The CDR3 region is CASTWGDRGFNGYTF. As DNA, the CDR3 is TGTGCCAGCACCTGGGGGGACAGGGGGTTCAATGGCTACACCTTC.

The chain has TRBV5-8 and TRBJ1-4; TRBD1 matches at 8 bases. V was clipped by 3 bases and J by 6 bases; unmatched bases: 7. This CDR3 contains 15 residues. CDR1 is SGHTS and CDR2 is YDEGEE in the germline V gene. CDR3 sequence: CASSSTTGGYEKLFF. In DNA form, the CDR3 reads TGTGCCAGCAGCTCAACTACAGGGGGGTATGAAAAACTGTTTTTT.

The rearrangement links TRBV2 to TRBJ1-3; D uncertain. The CDR3 has 16 amino acids. Trimming took off 2 bases at V and 4 bases at J, with 15 bases between the two ends. CDR1 is SNHLY, CDR2 FYNNEI, per germline. The CDR3 coding sequence is TGTGCCAGCAGTGAACCGAGGGAGGGATTCGGAAACACCATATATTTT. Translating it yields CASSEPREGFGNTIYF.

The chain has TRBV6-6 and TRBJ1-1; perhaps TRBD1 as D (5 bases). CDR3 length: 14 amino acids. V lost 6 bases and J 1 base, leaving 12 bases between the germline ends. Germline V CDR1 and CDR2: MNHNY, SVGAGI (reference sequence). The CDR3, as DNA: TGTGCCAGCAGACCGGGACTGGCGAACACTGAAGCTTTCTTT. Translating gives CASRPGLANTEAFF.

V and J are TRBV6-1 and TRBJ1-5; unclear D gene. V was trimmed by 3 bases and J by 2 bases, leaving 11 bases between them. The CDR3 runs 15 residues. Germline loops: CDR1 MNHNS, CDR2 SASEGT. The CDR3 loop reads CASSDWTLGNQPQHF. CDR3 DNA sequence: TGTGCCAGCAGTGATTGGACTTTGGGCAATCAGCCCCAGCATTTT.

The V gene is TRBV7-9, the J gene TRBJ2-3, with 13 positions matching TRBD2. Germline values: CDR1 SEHNR, CDR2 FQNEAQ (reference sequence). V lost 4 bases to trimming and J lost 4 bases; unmatched junction nucleotides: 8. The CDR3 covers 17 residues. The CDR3 reads CASSSGLAGKTSDTQYF. CDR3 coding DNA: TGTGCCAGCAGCTCGGGACTAGCGGGAAAGACTTCAGATACGCAGTATTTT.

The chain combines TRBV5-5 with TRBJ2-2; 8 nucleotides line up with TRBD2. The CDR3 spans 16 residues. Trimming cost V 0 bases and J 7 bases; bases outside gene matches: 8. Germline CDR1 SGHKS, CDR2 YYEKEE (reference sequence). Here the CDR3 DNA reads TGTGCCAGCAGCTTGGCGGGACGGGGGGGCGGCGGGGAGCTGTTTTTT. This translates into CASSLAGRGGGGELFF.

The chain is built from TRBV9 and TRBJ2-3; D gene ambiguous. Per the germline V gene, CDR1 is SGDLS and CDR2 is YYNGEE. CDR3 length: 14 residues. Trimming shortened V by 4 bases and J by 0 bases, and 9 bases separated the two germline ends. The CDR3 loop is CASSTAISTDTQYF. CDR3 in DNA: TGTGCCAGCAGCACTGCCATTAGCACAGATACGCAGTATTTT.

V is TRBV19 and J is TRBJ2-7, with D perhaps TRBD1 (5 bases). This CDR3 comprises 15 residues. Germline CDR1 reads LNHDA; CDR2 reads SQIVND (reference sequence). V lost 10 bases and J 4 bases, leaving 23 bases between the germline ends. CDR3 residues: CAIFNLRTQIYEQYF. The CDR3 DNA sequence: TGTGCCATCTTCAATCTCCGGACACAAATTTACGAGCAGTACTTC. The whole variable domain, remainder taken from reference TRBV19 and TRBJ2-7, is DGGITQSPKYLFRKEGQNVTLSCEQNLNHDAMYWYRQDPGQGLRLIYYSQIVNDFQKGDIAEGYSVSREKKESFPLTVTSAQKNPTAFYLCAIFNLRTQIYEQYFGPGTRLTVT.

J is TRBJ1-1 and V is TRBV7-9; D uncertain. The germline gives CDR1 SEHNR, CDR2 FQNEAQ (reference sequence). This CDR3 is 12 amino acids long. Trimming removed 5 bases at V and 8 bases at J, with 12 bases between. The CDR3 loop is CASSGRPVEAFF. The CDR3 DNA is TGTGCCAGCAGCGGGCGACCTGTCGAAGCTTTCTTT.

This rearrangement joins TRBV19 to TRBJ2-1; TRBD2 matches 8 bases. This CDR3 is built from 15 residues. Germline V lookup: CDR1 LNHDA, CDR2 SQIVND (reference sequence). J lost 7 bases, V lost 2 bases, and 7 bases had no gene match. This CDR3 is CASSITSGPSNEQFF. CDR3 nucleotides: TGTGCCAGTAGTATAACTAGCGGCCCTAGTAATGAGCAGTTCTTC.